Following are 2 T cell receptor beta chains from one sample sequenced in a study of shared clonotypes between healthy human individuals. Some clones are missing from TCRdb's copy, which holds only in-frame ones; the method was immunoSEQ multiplex PCR. The sample includes about 980,000 clones, roughly 72% of them seen just once. Sequencing used memory CD4+ T cells sorted from blood. Subset indicated: CD45RA-negative fraction. These receptors all come from a man younger than 35 in good health.

This CDR3 is CASSFKEGAGNTIYF. The DNA for the CDR3 is TGTGCCAGCAGCTTCAAGGAGGGGGCCGGAAACACCATATATTTT. The V call is TRBV9, the J call TRBJ1-3, with 7 positions matching TRBD1. Germline V CDR1 and CDR2: SGDLS, YYNGEE. The CDR3 runs to 15 residues. The J segment lost 4 bases and the V segment lost 4 bases, leaving 8 bases of the junction unmatched.

The J gene is TRBJ1-1, the V gene TRBV7-2; possible D gene TRBD1, 5 bases. CDR1 SGHTA and CDR2 FQGNSA come from the germline V gene. Trimming removed 3 bases at V and 6 bases at J, with 14 bases between. The CDR3 consists of 14 residues. This CDR3 is CASSFGGKRAEAFF. In DNA form, the CDR3 reads TGTGCCAGCAGCTTCGGGGGAAAGAGGGCTGAAGCTTTCTTT.